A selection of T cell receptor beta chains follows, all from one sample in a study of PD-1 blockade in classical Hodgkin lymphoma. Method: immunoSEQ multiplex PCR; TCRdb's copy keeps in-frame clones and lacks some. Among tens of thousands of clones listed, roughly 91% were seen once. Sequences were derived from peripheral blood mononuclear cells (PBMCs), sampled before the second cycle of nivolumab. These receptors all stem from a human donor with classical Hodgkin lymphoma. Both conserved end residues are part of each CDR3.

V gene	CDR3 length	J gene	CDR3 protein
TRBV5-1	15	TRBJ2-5	CASSHRDNRQETQYF
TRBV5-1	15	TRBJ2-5	CASSLEGTAQETQYF
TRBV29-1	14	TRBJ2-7	CSVEGQGQDYEQYF
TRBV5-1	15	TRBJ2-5	CASTPDSGVQETQYF
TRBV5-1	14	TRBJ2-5	CASSEDRTRATQYF
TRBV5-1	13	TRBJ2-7	CASSLRADYEQYF
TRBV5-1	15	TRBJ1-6	CASSQRAGDGSPLHF
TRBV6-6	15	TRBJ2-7	CASRNSPVGTYEQYF
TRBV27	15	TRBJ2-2	CASSAAGVKIGELFF
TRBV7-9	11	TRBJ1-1	CASRAGAEAFF
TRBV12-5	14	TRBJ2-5	CASGTSGSLETQYF
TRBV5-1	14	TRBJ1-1	CASSLASLNTEAFF
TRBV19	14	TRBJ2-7	CASSRTDRAYEQYF
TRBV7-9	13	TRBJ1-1	CASRRTVNTEAFF
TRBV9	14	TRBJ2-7	CASSYGLADYEQYF
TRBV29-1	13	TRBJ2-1	CSASGGAGNEQFF